Listed here are 10 T cell receptor beta chains from one sample, sequenced in a study of chemoradiotherapy in HPV16-positive cancers. This table comes from immunoSEQ multiplex PCR, and its TCRdb copy is limited to in-frame clones, with some not included. The table shows under 15,000 clones, with roughly three quarters occurring only once. This specimen was acquired from a patient who underwent chemoradiotherapy. The origin of the receptors is a human donor with HPV-associated anogenital cancer.

The chain recombines TRBV15 with TRBJ2-7; the match to TRBD1 covers 8 bases. V lost 8 bases to trimming and J lost 5 bases; unmatched junction nucleotides: 5. Germline CDR1 LNHNV, CDR2 YYDKDF (reference sequence). This CDR3 has 12 amino acids. The DNA for the CDR3 is TGTGCCACCTCACAGGGGGACCACGAGCAGTACTTC. It yields the protein CATSQGDHEQYF.

The chain combines TRBV7-9 with TRBJ2-5; 10 bases match TRBD2. This CDR3 has 14 amino acids. J was trimmed by 3 bases and V by 7 bases; bases with no gene match: 5. In germline, CDR1 is SEHNR, CDR2 FQNEAQ (reference sequence). DNA for the CDR3: TGTGCCAGCACCTTTACTAGCGGGGAAGAGACCCAGTACTTC. Translation gives CASTFTSGEETQYF. Full variable domain (remainder filled in from reference TRBV7-9 and TRBJ2-5): DTGVSQNPRHKITKRGQNVTFRCDPISEHNRLYWYRQTLGQGPEFLTYFQNEAQLEKSRLLSDRFSAERPKGSFSTLEIQRTEQGDSAMYLCASTFTSGEETQYFGPGTRLLVL.

This clone turned up a few times. The rearrangement uses TRBV30 and TRBJ1-2; TRBD1 might be the D (5 bases). Trimming cost V 3 bases and J 14 bases, with 28 bases left between them. Germline V gene data show CDR1 as GTSNPN and CDR2 as SVGIG (reference sequence). The CDR3 length is 15 residues. The DNA for the CDR3 is TGTGCCTGGAGCGGTTTGGGGCCGATCGATGGATTTGGTACCTTC. Protein product: CAWSGLGPIDGFGTF.

V and J are TRBV6-1 and TRBJ1-1; D gene uncertain. Trimming left V 8 bases short and J 4 bases short, with 14 bases between. Germline V gene data show CDR1 as MNHNS and CDR2 as SASEGT. This CDR3 region has 13 residues. The CDR3 sequence is CASPPRGGTEAFF. For the CDR3, the DNA is TGTGCCAGCCCCCCCCGCGGCGGCACTGAAGCTTTCTTT.

The chain is built from TRBV28 and TRBJ1-1, with D tentatively TRBD1 (6 bases). Deletions cut 1 base from V and 1 base from J, with 13 bases between. Germline V gene sequence: CDR1 MDHEN, CDR2 SYDVKM. The CDR3 is 16 amino acids. This CDR3 reads CASSLYPDRPNTEAFF. Written as DNA, the CDR3 is TGTGCCAGCAGTTTATATCCCGACAGGCCGAACACTGAAGCTTTCTTT.

V usage is TRBV19 and J usage is TRBJ2-7; TRBD2 matches at 7 bases. The CDR3 is 13 residues long. J lost 2 bases, V lost 6 bases, and 4 bases had no gene match. The V gene's germline CDR1 is LNHDA and CDR2 SQIVND (reference sequence). This CDR3 reads CASSREVTYEQYF. CDR3 DNA: TGTGCCAGTAGCCGGGAGGTGACCTACGAGCAGTACTTC.

The chain employs TRBV6-6 and TRBJ1-2; D is unclear. Germline CDR1 and CDR2: MNHNY and SVGAGI (reference sequence). Trimming shortened V by 0 bases and J by 3 bases, and 11 bases separated the two germline ends. This CDR3 contains 15 residues. CDR3 in amino acids: CASSYSSGKDYGYTF. As DNA, the CDR3 is TGTGCCAGCAGTTACTCGAGCGGGAAGGACTATGGCTACACCTTC.

This clone showed up just once. V usage is TRBV9 and J usage is TRBJ2-1, with 8 bases lining up with TRBD2. With 0 bases clipped from V and 7 bases from J, the junction kept 6 bases outside the gene matches. The CDR3 spans 15 residues. Per germline, CDR1 SGDLS and CDR2 YYNGEE. CDR3 bases: TGTGCCAGCAGCGTAGAGAGCGGGGGACAAAATGAGCAGTTCTTC. It translates to CASSVESGGQNEQFF.

This clone is a singleton in its sample. The chain is built from TRBV27 and TRBJ2-3; 9 positions match TRBD1. Germline V CDR1 and CDR2: MNHEY, SMNVEV (reference sequence). With 5 bases clipped from V and 4 bases from J, the junction kept 4 bases outside the gene matches. The CDR3 runs to 14 residues. Here the CDR3 DNA reads TGTGCCAGCAGTGGACAGGGGTGGGCAGATACGCAGTATTTT. Its protein product is CASSGQGWADTQYF.

The chain employs TRBV9 and TRBJ2-6, with 9 nucleotides matching TRBD1. Germline CDR1 reads SGDLS; CDR2 reads YYNGEE. V lost 0 bases to trimming and J lost 4 bases; unmatched junction nucleotides: 5. The CDR3 is 17 amino acids. CDR3 DNA sequence: TGTGCCAGCAGCGTAGGGTGGACAGGGGTCGGGGCCAACGTCCTGACTTTC. This sequence encodes CASSVGWTGVGANVLTF. The entire variable domain, with the rest obtained from reference TRBV9 and TRBJ2-6, is as follows: DSGVTQTPKHLITATGQRVTLRCSPRSGDLSVYWYQQSLDQGLQFLIQYYNGEERAKGNILERFSAQQFPDLHSELNLSSLELGDSALYFCASSVGWTGVGANVLTFGAGSRLTVL.